A single sample is the source of the 5 T cell receptor beta chains below, sequenced in a study of CD8+CD57+ T cells in acquired aplastic anemia. TCR beta VDJ and CDR3 were profiled, and genomic DNA was the template. TCRdb processed the reads anew with MiXCR; each CDR3 protein has one entry. The table lists over 150,000 distinct CDR3 sequences, 48% of them singletons. For sequencing, patients were chosen who had shown expansion of CD8+CD57+ cells by flow cytometry. The material sequenced was sorted CD4+, CD8+, or CD8+CD57+ T cells (not recorded which) from PBMCs. The receptor set was obtained from a human donor with aplastic anemia.

CDR3 bases: TGTGCCAGCAGTGTCCCTTTTAGAGTGGCTATATTCTTATGTGCTAACTATGGCTACACCTTC. This codes for CASSVPFRVAIFLCANYGYTF. The rearrangement uses TRBV25-1 and TRBJ1-2; D unresolved. Germline loops: CDR1 MGHDK, CDR2 SYGVNS. Trimming left V 4 bases short and J 0 bases short, with 30 bases between. The CDR3 sequence is 21 residues long.

The gene calls are TRBV6-5 and TRBJ1-4, with a possible D match to TRBD1 (5 bases). Germline V CDR1 and CDR2: MNHEY, SVGAGI. Trimming took off 2 bases at V and 2 bases at J, with 9 bases between the two ends. The CDR3 spans 15 residues. The chain's CDR3 is CASSYGAGTNEKLFF. Written as DNA, the CDR3 is TGTGCCAGCAGTTACGGGGCAGGGACTAATGAAAAACTGTTTTTT.

The chain combines TRBV24-1 with TRBJ1-4; TRBD1 matches 7 bases. Trimming removed 2 bases from V and 8 bases from J; junction bases left unmatched: 4. CDR1 is KGHDR, CDR2 SFDVKD, per germline. The CDR3 spans 14 residues. The CDR3 nucleotides read TGTGCCACCAGTGATTCAGGGGGGCCGGAAAAACTGTTTTTT. It encodes CATSDSGGPEKLFF.

The chain has TRBV10-3 and TRBJ2-3; D may match TRBD1 or TRBD2 (5 bases each). Germline V CDR1 and CDR2: ENHRY, SYGVKD. This CDR3 comprises 13 residues. V lost 7 bases, J lost 5 bases, and 13 bases lay in between. CDR3 DNA sequence: TGTGCCATCACCCGGGGCGGAGGAGATACGCAGTATTTT. Protein sequence: CAITRGGGDTQYF.

This clonotype was seen ten or more times. The chain is built from TRBV4-1 and TRBJ2-7, with D possibly being TRBD1 (5 bases). The CDR3 consists of 15 residues. CDR1 is MGHRA, CDR2 YSYEKL, per germline. V was trimmed by 0 bases and J by 4 bases, leaving 13 bases between them. The CDR3 region has the DNA TGCGCCAGCAGCCAAGAGAGAATCCAGGGTTACGAGCAGTACTTC. This gives the protein CASSQERIQGYEQYF.